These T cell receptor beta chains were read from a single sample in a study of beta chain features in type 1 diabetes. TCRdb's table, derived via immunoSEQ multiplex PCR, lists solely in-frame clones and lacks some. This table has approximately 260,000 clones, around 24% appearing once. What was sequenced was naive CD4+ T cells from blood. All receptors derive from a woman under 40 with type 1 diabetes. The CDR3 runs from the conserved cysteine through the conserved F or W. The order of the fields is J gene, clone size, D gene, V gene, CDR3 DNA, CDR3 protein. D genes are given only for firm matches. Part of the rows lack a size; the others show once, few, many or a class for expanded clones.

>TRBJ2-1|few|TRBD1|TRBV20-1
TGCAGTGCTCGCCGGGACAGGGGGCAGTTCTTC
CSARRDRGQFF
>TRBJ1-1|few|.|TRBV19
TGTGCCAGTAGTGGTTTAATTCTGGGAGCCACTGAAGCTTTCTTT
CASSGLILGATEAFF
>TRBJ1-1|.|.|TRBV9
TGTGCCAGCAGCCGGGGAAGCTCGGGGAACACTGAAGCTTTCTTT
CASSRGSSGNTEAFF
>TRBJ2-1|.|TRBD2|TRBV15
TGTGCCACCAGCAGAGGGGCCGGGTGGACTAGCGGATACAATGAGCAGTTCTTC
CATSRGAGWTSGYNEQFF
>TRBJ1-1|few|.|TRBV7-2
TGTGCCAGCAGCTTAGTATCTGTGAACACTGAAGCTTTCTTT
CASSLVSVNTEAFF
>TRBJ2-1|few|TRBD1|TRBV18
TGTGCCAGCTCACCGGGACAGGGCAGCAATGAGCAGTTCTTC
CASSPGQGSNEQFF
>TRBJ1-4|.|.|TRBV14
TGTGCCAGCAGCCTTAGCGGAAGCGGAGAAAAACTGTTTTTT
CASSLSGSGEKLFF
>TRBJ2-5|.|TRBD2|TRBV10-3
TGTGCCATCAGTGAAAAACTAGCGGTAGAGACCCAGTACTTC
CAISEKLAVETQYF
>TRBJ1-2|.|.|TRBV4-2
TGTGCCAGCAGCCATCAGGGTATCGCTCGCTACACCTTC
CASSHQGIARYTF
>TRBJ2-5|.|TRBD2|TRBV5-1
TGCGCCAGCAGCCAGACTAGCGGGATCCAAGAGACCCAGTACTTC
CASSQTSGIQETQYF
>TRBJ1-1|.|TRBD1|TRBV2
TGTGCCAGCAGGAAAACAGGGGCGACGGGTGGAGAAGGTCTCTTT
CASRKTGATGGEGLF